Given below is one TCR beta chain in context. The CDR3 is made up of 15 amino acids. Germline CDR1 reads SGHAT; CDR2 reads FQNNGV. V shed 5 bases, J shed 4 bases, and the junction held 7 bases outside the gene matches. Per the original data handling: Amplification from reference gene primers served as the basis for estimated nucleated cell counts. The method was immunoSEQ multiplex PCR; TCRdb's version includes in-frame clones alone and lacks a portion of them. That table gives V, J and clone size, and the DNA gave D and trimming. This table has fewer than 150,000 clones, about four fifths appearing once. This sample stems from a study of blood T cell repertoires in COVID-19.

The clonotype comes from a human donor in a cohort sampled during active COVID-19. The sequencing sample was made of peripheral blood. The chain carries TRBV11-2 and TRBJ2-3; 9 nucleotides line up with TRBD2. Here the CDR3 reads CASSLPGLAADTQYF. CDR3 in DNA: TGTGCCAGCAGCCTCCCGGGACTAGCAGCAGATACGCAGTATTTT.